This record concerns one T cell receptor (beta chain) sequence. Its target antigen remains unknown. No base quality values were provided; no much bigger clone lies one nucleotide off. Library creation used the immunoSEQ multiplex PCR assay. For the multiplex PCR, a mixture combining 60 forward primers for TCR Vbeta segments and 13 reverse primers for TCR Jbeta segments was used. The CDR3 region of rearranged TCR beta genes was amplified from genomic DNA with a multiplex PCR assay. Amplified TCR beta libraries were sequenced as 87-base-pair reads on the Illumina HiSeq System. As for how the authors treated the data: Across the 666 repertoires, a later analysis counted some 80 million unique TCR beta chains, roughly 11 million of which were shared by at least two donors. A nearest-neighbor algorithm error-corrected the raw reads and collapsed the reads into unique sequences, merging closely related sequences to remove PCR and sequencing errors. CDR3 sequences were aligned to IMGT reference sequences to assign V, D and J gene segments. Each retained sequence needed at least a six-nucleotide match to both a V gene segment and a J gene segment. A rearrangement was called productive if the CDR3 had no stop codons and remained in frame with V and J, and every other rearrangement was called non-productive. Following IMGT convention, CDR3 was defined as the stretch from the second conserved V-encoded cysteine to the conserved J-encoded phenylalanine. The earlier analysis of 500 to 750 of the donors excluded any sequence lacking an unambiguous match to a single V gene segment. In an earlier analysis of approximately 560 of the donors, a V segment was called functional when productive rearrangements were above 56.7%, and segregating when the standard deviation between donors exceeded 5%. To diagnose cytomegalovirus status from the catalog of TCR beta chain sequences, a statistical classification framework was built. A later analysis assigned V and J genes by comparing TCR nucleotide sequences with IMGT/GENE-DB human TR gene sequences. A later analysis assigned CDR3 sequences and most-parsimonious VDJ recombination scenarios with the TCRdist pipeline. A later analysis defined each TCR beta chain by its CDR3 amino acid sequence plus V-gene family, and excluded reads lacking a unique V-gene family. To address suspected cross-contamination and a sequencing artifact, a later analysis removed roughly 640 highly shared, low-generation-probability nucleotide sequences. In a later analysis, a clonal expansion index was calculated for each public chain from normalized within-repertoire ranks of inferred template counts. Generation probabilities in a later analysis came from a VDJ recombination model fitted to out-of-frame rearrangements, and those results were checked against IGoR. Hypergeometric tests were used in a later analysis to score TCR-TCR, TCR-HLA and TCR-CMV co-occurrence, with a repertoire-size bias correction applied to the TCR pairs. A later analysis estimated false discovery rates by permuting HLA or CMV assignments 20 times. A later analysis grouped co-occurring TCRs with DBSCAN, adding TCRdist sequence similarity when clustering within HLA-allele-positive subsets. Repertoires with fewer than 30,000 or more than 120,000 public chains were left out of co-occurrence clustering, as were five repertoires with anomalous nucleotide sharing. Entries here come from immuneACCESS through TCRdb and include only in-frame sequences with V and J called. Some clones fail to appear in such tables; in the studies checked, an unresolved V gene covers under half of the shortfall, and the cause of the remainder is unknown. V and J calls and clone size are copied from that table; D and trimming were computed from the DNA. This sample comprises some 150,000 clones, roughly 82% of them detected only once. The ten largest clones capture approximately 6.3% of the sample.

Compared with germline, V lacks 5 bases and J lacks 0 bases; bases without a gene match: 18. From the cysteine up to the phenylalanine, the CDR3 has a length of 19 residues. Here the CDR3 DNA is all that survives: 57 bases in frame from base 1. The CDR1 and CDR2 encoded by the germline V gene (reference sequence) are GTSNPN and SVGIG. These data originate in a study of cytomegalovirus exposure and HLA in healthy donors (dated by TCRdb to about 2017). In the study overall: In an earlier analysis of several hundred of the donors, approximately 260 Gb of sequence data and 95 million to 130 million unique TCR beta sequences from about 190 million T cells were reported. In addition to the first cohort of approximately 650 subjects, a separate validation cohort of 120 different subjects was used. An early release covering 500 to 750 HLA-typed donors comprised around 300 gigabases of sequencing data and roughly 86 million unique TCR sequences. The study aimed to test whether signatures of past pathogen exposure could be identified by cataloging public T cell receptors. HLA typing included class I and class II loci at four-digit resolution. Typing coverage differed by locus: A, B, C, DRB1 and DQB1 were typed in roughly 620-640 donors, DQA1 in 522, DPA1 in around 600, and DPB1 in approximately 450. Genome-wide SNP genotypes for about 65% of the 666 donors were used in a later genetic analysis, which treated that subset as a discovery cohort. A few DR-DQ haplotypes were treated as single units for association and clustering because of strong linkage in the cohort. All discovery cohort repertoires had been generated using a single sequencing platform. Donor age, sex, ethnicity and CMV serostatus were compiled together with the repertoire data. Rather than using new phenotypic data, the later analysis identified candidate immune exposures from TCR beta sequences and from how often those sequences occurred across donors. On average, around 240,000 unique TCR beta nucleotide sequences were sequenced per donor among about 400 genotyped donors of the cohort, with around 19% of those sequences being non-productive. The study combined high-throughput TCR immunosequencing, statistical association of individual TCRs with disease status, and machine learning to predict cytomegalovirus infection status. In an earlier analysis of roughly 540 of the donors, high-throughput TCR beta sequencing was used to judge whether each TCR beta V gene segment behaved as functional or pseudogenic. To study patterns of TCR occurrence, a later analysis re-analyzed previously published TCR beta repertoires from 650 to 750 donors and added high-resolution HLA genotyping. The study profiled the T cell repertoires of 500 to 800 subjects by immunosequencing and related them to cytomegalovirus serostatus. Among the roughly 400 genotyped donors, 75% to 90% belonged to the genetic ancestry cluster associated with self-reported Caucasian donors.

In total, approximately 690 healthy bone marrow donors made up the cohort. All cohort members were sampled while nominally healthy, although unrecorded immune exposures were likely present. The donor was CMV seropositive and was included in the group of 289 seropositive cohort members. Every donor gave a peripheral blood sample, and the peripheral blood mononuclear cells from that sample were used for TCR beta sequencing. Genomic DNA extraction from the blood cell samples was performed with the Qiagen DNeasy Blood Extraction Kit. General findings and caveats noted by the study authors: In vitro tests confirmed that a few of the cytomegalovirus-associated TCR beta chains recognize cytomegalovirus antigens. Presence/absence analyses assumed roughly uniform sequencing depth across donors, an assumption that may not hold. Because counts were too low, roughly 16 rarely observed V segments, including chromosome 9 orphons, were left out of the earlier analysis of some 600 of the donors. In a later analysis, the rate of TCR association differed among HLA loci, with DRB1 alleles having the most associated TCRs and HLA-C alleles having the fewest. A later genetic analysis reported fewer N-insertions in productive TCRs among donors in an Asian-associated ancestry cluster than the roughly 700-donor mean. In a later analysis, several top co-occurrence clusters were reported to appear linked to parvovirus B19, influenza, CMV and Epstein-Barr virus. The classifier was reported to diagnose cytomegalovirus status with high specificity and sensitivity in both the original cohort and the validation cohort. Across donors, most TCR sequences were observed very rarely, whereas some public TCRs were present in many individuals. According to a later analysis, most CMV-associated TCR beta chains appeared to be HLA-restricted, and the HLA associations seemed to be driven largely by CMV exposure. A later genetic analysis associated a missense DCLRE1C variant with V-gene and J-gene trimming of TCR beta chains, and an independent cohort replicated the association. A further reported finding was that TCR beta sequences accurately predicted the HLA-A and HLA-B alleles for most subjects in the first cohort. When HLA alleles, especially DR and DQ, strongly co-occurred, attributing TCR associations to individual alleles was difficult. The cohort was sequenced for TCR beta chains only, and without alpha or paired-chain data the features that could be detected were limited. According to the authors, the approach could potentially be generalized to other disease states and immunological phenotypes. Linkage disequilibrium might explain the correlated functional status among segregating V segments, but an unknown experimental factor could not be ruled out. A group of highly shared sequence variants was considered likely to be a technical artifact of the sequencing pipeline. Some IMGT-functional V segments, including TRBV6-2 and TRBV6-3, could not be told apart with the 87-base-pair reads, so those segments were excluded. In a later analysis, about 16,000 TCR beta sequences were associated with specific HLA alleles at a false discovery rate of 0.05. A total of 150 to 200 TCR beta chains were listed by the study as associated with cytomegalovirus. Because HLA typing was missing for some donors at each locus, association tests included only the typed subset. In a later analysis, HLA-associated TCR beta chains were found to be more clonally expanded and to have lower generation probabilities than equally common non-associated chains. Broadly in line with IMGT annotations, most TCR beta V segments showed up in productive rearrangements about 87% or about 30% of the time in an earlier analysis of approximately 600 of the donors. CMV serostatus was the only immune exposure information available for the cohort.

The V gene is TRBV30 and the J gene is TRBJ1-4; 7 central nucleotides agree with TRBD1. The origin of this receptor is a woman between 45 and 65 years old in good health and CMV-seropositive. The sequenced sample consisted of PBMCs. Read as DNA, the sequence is TGTGCCTGGCAGCCCACAGGGGCCACACATCGGGCAACTAATGAAAAACTGTTTTTT. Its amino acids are CAWQPTGATHRATNEKLFF.